This T cell receptor beta chain was observed in a study of fetal regulatory T cell absence and autoimmunity. Study information: Exocrine pancreas autoimmunity occurred in IPEX patients lacking clinical diabetes.

On this clone itself: Its antigen remains unknown.

The survey-level immunoSEQ assay was used. The table came from immunoSEQ multiplex PCR; TCRdb's copy has only in-frame clones and leaves some out. Found here are around 100,000 clones, about two thirds of them singletons; the top ten hold 1.5% to 2%. Study-wide results and limits: Oligoclonal TCR enrichment in pancreas over cord blood reached over 95-fold for some clones. In IPEX syndrome, oligoclonal enrichment was read as supporting prenatal antigen-driven autoimmunity in the pancreas.

The germline CDR1 and CDR2 sequences are MNHNY and SVGAGI (reference sequence). V lost 3 bases and J lost 4; bases outside the gene matches: 7. The CDR3 runs to 16 residues. This TCR derives from a male donor with IPEX syndrome. This chain connects TRBV6-6 to TRBJ2-4, with 9 nucleotides matching TRBD1. Sequencing input: pancreas tissue. The CDR3 region has the DNA TGTGCCAGCAGTTATTTCGCCGGGACAGGGAAAAACATTCAGTACTTC. This encodes CASSYFAGTGKNIQYF.